Shown below are 13 T cell receptor beta chains from a single sample sequenced in a study of cytomegalovirus exposure and HLA in healthy donors. The PCR employed 60 Vbeta primers together with 13 Jbeta primers. Measured with immunoSEQ multiplex PCR; TCRdb has only the in-frame clones, and not every one. Its table records about 160,000 clones. The sample consisted of PBMCs. Source of these receptors: a man younger than 40 in good health and CMV-seronegative.

The chain combines TRBV2 with TRBJ1-5, with 11 bases fitting TRBD1. Per germline, CDR1 SNHLY and CDR2 FYNNEI. The CDR3 spans 15 residues. Germline trimming cut 3 bases from V and 7 bases from J; bases unmatched to any gene: 5. Here the CDR3 DNA reads TGTGCCAGCAGTGAGGGACAGGGGGGGACACAGCCCCAGCATTTT. It specifies CASSEGQGGTQPQHF.

The rearrangement uses TRBV6-5 and TRBJ1-1, with D possibly TRBD1 on 5 matching bases. The CDR3 sequence is 14 residues long. CDR1 MNHEY and CDR2 SVGAGI come from the germline V gene. The ends were cut back, 5 bases at V and 0 bases at J, with 10 bases in the middle. CDR3 residues: CASSPGHMNTEAFF. DNA of the CDR3: TGTGCCAGCAGTCCCGGACACATGAACACTGAAGCTTTCTTT.

Of note for this clone: The same CDR3 is also encoded by other DNA sequences in this sample. The V gene is TRBV11-3, the J gene TRBJ2-1; tentatively, D is TRBD2 (6 bases). Trimming stripped 6 bases from V and 12 bases from J, with 24 bases between. The CDR3 totals 15 residues. CDR1 and CDR2 from the germline V gene are SGHNT and YENEEA. The CDR3 reads CASRVRDSIPGGQFF. CDR3 nucleotide sequence: TGTGCCAGCAGGGTTCGGGACTCCATCCCCGGAGGGCAGTTCTTC.

The V gene is TRBV7-2, the J gene TRBJ2-4; 9 bases line up with TRBD2. Germline CDR1 reads SGHTA; CDR2 reads FQGNSA. The CDR3 extends over 11 amino acids. The junction had 6 bases not matched to a gene; V was cut back by 6 bases and J by 15 bases. The CDR3: CASSHPSGTYF. CDR3 bases: TGTGCCAGCAGTCATCCTAGCGGGACGTACTTC.

The chain has TRBV11-3 and TRBJ1-4; TRBD1 matches 8 bases. The CDR3 totals 20 residues. Germline V gene data show CDR1 as SGHNT and CDR2 as YENEEA. V was pared by 0 bases and J by 2 bases, with 14 bases of the junction left unmatched. The CDR3 DNA sequence: TGTGCCAGCAGCTTAGATCTAATAGGAGGACAGGGATCCACTAATGAAAAACTGTTTTTT. Protein product: CASSLDLIGGQGSTNEKLFF.

The CDR3 sequence: CASSAPLAGGPDGEQYF. DNA of the CDR3: TGTGCCAGCAGCGCCCCCCTAGCGGGAGGGCCGGATGGCGAGCAGTACTTC. The chain combines TRBV9 with TRBJ2-7, with 12 bases matching TRBD2. Germline V gene data show CDR1 as SGDLS and CDR2 as YYNGEE. With 3 bases clipped from V and 6 bases from J, the junction kept 13 bases outside the gene matches. This CDR3 has 17 residues.

The chain joins TRBV2 to TRBJ2-3; no firm D call. Trimming removed 6 bases from V and 0 bases from J, with 13 bases in between. From germline, CDR1 is SNHLY and CDR2 FYNNEI. This CDR3 comprises 15 residues. CDR3 amino acids: CASSPLHPSTDTQYF. CDR3 coding DNA: TGTGCCAGCAGCCCCTTACACCCTAGCACAGATACGCAGTATTTT. Supplemented by reference TRBV2 and TRBJ2-3, the full variable domain reads EPEVTQTPSHQVTQMGQEVILRCVPISNHLYFYWYRQILGQKVEFLVSFYNNEISEKSEIFDDQFSVERPDGSNFTLKIRSTKLEDSAMYFCASSPLHPSTDTQYFGPGTRLTVL.

Here the CDR3 DNA reads TGTGCCAGCAGCCTACAGGCGGTACCCACCTACGAGCAGTACTTC. Translated, it gives CASSLQAVPTYEQYF. This chain uses TRBV6-5 with TRBJ2-7, with a possible D match to TRBD1 (5 bases). The CDR3 is 15 residues long. Per the germline V gene, CDR1 is MNHEY and CDR2 is SVGAGI. V dropped 6 bases and J dropped 2 bases, with 17 bases sitting between them.

The rearrangement uses TRBV10-2 and TRBJ1-1; 7 bases are shared with TRBD1. Germline values: CDR1 WSHSY, CDR2 SAAADI. The length of the CDR3 is 15 residues. The ends lost 3 bases at V and 2 bases at J; junction bases unmatched: 6. CDR3 residues: CASSDPDRFNTEAFF. The CDR3 DNA is TGCGCCAGCAGTGACCCGGACAGGTTTAACACTGAAGCTTTCTTT.

The chain joins TRBV5-5 to TRBJ2-7, with D tentatively TRBD2 (6 bases). Trimming cost V 4 bases and J 3 bases, with 14 bases left between them. CDR1 and CDR2 from the germline V gene are SGHKS and YYEKEE (reference sequence). This CDR3 has 14 amino acids. The DNA for the CDR3 is TGTGCCAGCAGCCCGAGGGGAGGTTTCTACGAGCAGTACTTC. Residues: CASSPRGGFYEQYF. The variable domain in full, with the rest retrieved from reference TRBV5-5 and TRBJ2-7, is DAGVTQSPTHLIKTRGQQVTLRCSPISGHKSVSWYQQVLGQGPQFIFQYYEKEERGRGNFPDRFSARQFPNYSSELNVNALLLGDSALYLCASSPRGGFYEQYFGPGTRLTVT.

This chain joins TRBV5-4 and TRBJ1-2, with TRBD1 matching over 10 bases. V lost 8 bases, J lost 1 base, and 5 bases stayed unmatched. The CDR3 loop spans 14 amino acids. From germline, CDR1 is SGHNT and CDR2 YYREEE (reference sequence). The CDR3, as DNA: TGTGCCAGTGCTAGGACAGGGGGTAACTATGGCTACACCTTC. Amino acids: CASARTGGNYGYTF.

The chain is built from TRBV15 and TRBJ2-2; 7 bases agree with TRBD2. The germline CDR1 and CDR2 sequences are LNHNV and YYDKDF (reference sequence). CDR3 length: 15 amino acids. Trimming removed 3 bases from V and 4 bases from J; junction bases left unmatched: 5. The CDR3, as DNA: TGTGCCACCAGCAGTCAGCGGGGACCCACCGGGGAGCTGTTTTTT. Protein product: CATSSQRGPTGELFF.

J is TRBJ1-1 and V is TRBV6-4; 8 nucleotides line up with TRBD1. This CDR3 comprises 14 residues. After removal of 5 bases from V and 6 bases from J, the junction contained 8 bases not matched to a gene. Germline values: CDR1 MRHNA, CDR2 SNTAGT. This chain's CDR3 is CASSPLQGASEAFF. DNA of the CDR3: TGTGCCAGCAGTCCTCTCCAGGGGGCCTCTGAAGCTTTCTTT.